These T cell receptor beta chains were read from a single sample in a study of control samples from healthy donors and cancer patients. Clones were sequenced by immunoSEQ multiplex PCR, and TCRdb holds only the in-frame ones, with some missing. The data contain about 120,000 clones, around 90% of them singletons. Sequencing was carried out using blood. These receptors originate from a woman aged 65 to 85 in good health. CDR3s include the opening cysteine and the closing phenylalanine or tryptophan.

j_call v_call cdr3_aa
TRBJ2-3 TRBV21-1 CASSKEASGGPNTQYF
TRBJ2-3 TRBV6-2/TRBV6-3 CASSYWKVTDTQYF
TRBJ1-5 TRBV15 CATSWGQGIQPQHF
TRBJ2-5 TRBV19 CASSEGETQYF
TRBJ2-6 TRBV18 CASSASGANVLTF
TRBJ1-5 TRBV7-8 CASSLLGTRGNQPQHF
TRBJ2-3 TRBV6-4 CASSESSGSATDTQYF
TRBJ1-1 TRBV4-2 CASGLGGLNTEAFF
TRBJ2-3 TRBV5-1 CASSLLAESTDTQYF
TRBJ2-7 TRBV5-4 CASSSSGGTYEQYF
TRBJ1-2 TRBV19 CATRANYGYTF
TRBJ1-6 TRBV7-8 CATAGEGSPLHF
TRBJ1-2 TRBV5-5 CASIPNDPGANSRYGYTF
TRBJ2-6 TRBV4-1 CASSRGTGPSGANVLTF
TRBJ2-6 TRBV11-2 CARGPIRFRSANVLTF
TRBJ2-2 TRBV9 CASSVEGTGNTGELFF
TRBJ2-2 TRBV9 CASSVARTVGELFF
TRBJ1-4 TRBV5-1 CASSGGQGATEKLFF
TRBJ1-4 TRBV6-6 CASSLRGGDEKLFF
TRBJ2-5 TRBV5-4 CASSHDGGGETQYF
TRBJ1-1 TRBV5-6 CASSLGRRNTEAFF
TRBJ1-2 TRBV5-4 CASSSGRTPNYGYTF
TRBJ2-3 TRBV5-1 CASSLAGGRTDTQYF
TRBJ1-5 TRBV27 CASSLSGLNQPQHF
TRBJ1-2 TRBV29-1 CSVEGQGADPYGYTF
TRBJ1-1 TRBV6-5 CASSSPGPASEAFF
TRBJ2-7 TRBV3-1/TRBV3-2 CASSRRQGEQYF
TRBJ1-4 TRBV19 CASSDLQAGLNEKLFF
TRBJ2-6 TRBV10-3 CAISEMGTGANVLTF
TRBJ1-5 TRBV7-2 CASSLVGIGNQPQHF
TRBJ2-7 TRBV2 CASKTQGPTYEQYF
TRBJ1-1 TRBV11-2 CASSLHRTMNTEAFF
TRBJ2-7 TRBV18 CASSPDSSYEQYF
TRBJ2-1 TRBV3-1/TRBV3-2 CASSPTGGAQFF
TRBJ2-1 TRBV3-1/TRBV3-2 CASSQGPPTREQFF
TRBJ2-1 TRBV5-6 CASSLGTGGSYNEQFF
TRBJ1-1 TRBV5-1 CASSLVPSTEAFF
TRBJ2-5 TRBV5-8 CASSFGSVETQYF
TRBJ1-6 TRBV27 CASSFEGPSFSNSPLHF
TRBJ1-1 TRBV4-3 CASSSRPGGDTEAFF
TRBJ1-6 TRBV6-5 CASSYRRSPLHF
TRBJ1-1 TRBV2 CASSPQTGGGTEAFF
TRBJ1-2 TRBV18 CASSPMFSGLIYGYTF
TRBJ1-2 TRBV29-1 CSVEGGERVNGYTF
TRBJ1-6 TRBV5-1 CASSNGQGGSYNSPLHF
TRBJ1-2 TRBV27 CASTQGGSSYGYTF
TRBJ1-5 TRBV3-1/TRBV3-2 CASSQGGSSNQPQHF
TRBJ1-1 TRBV6-5 CASSPPGAPNTEAFF
TRBJ1-4 TRBV18 CASSPPGSGEKLFF
TRBJ2-7 TRBV12-3/TRBV12-4 CASSFRESYEQYF
TRBJ2-3 TRBV2 CASAPGQGHLVDTQYF
TRBJ1-5 TRBV2 CASRDRGSNQPQHF
TRBJ2-5 TRBV27 CASSLSRQQETQYF
TRBJ2-2 TRBV5-1 CASSGGQGRAGELFF
TRBJ1-2 TRBV7-8 CASSLEGVGYTF
TRBJ2-2 TRBV4-1 CASSLGDGTGELFF